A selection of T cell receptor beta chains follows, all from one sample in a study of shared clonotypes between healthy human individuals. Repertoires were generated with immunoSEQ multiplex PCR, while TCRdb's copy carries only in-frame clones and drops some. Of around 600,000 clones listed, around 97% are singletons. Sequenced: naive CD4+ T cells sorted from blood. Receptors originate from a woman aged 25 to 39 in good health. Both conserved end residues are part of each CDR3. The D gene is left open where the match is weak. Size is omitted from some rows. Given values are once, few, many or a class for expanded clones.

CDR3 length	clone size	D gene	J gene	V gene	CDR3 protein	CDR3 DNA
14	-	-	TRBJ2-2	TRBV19	CASTTARSAGELFF	TGTGCCAGTACGACAGCTCGTTCGGCCGGGGAGCTGTTTTTT
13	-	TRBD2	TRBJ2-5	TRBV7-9	CATTLAGRETQYF	TGTGCCACCACACTAGCGGGACGGGAGACCCAGTACTTC
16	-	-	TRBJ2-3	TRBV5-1	CASSLVAGRTTDTQYF	TGCGCCAGCAGCTTGGTGGCAGGACGTACCACAGATACGCAGTATTTT
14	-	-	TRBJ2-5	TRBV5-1	CASSFSGAQETQYF	TGCGCCAGCAGCTTTTCAGGGGCCCAAGAGACCCAGTACTTC
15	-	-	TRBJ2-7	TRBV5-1	CASSLNHFSGDEQYF	TGCGCCAGCAGCTTGAATCATTTTTCGGGGGACGAGCAGTACTTC
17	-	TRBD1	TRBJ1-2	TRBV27	CASSLTRRTGSSGGYTF	TGTGCCAGCAGTCTAACCCGGCGGACAGGTTCGTCTGGTGGCTACACCTTC
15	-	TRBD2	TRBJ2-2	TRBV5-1	CASSITSGTGGELFF	TGCGCCAGCAGCATTACTAGCGGGACAGGCGGGGAGCTGTTTTTT
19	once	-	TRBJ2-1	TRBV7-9	CASSRREGGSDSSYNEQFF	TGTGCCAGCAGCCGACGTGAGGGGGGAAGCGATAGCTCCTACAATGAGCAGTTCTTC
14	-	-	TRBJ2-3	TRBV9	CASSGRLVSDTQYF	TGTGCCAGCAGCGGGAGACTAGTATCAGATACGCAGTATTTT
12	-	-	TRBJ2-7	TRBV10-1	CASSLSSYEQYF	TGCGCCAGCAGTCTGAGCTCCTACGAGCAGTACTTC
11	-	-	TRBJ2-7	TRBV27	CASSLRGEQYF	TGTGCCAGCAGTTTAAGGGGGGAGCAGTACTTC
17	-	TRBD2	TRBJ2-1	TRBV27	CASSLISSGRPYNEQFF	TGTGCCAGCAGTTTAATTTCTAGCGGGAGACCCTACAATGAGCAGTTCTTC
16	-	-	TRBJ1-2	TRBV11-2	CASSSPKGPRNYGYTF	TGTGCCAGCAGTTCCCCCAAGGGGCCTAGGAACTATGGCTACACCTTC
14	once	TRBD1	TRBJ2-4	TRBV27	CASSQGQGWDIQYF	TGTGCCAGCAGCCAGGGACAGGGGTGGGACATTCAGTACTTC
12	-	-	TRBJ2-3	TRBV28	CASSTTTDTQYF	TGTGCCAGCAGTACGACGACAGATACGCAGTATTTT
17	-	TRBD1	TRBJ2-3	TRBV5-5	CASSLRPTGVGWDTQYF	TGTGCCAGCAGCTTGCGTCCCACAGGGGTGGGGTGGGATACGCAGTATTTT
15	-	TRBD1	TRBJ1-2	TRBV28	CASSLPDRGRGGYTF	TGTGCCAGCAGTTTACCGGACAGGGGGCGGGGTGGCTACACCTTC
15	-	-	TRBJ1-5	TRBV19	CASSISGDPNQPQHF	TGTGCCAGTAGTATCTCAGGGGATCCCAATCAGCCCCAGCATTTT
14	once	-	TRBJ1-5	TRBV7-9	CASSLAGGNQPQHF	TGTGCCAGCAGCTTGGCCGGGGGCAATCAGCCCCAGCATTTT
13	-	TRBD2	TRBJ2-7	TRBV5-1	CASSLSSGYEQYF	TGCGCCAGCAGCTTGTCTAGCGGCTACGAGCAGTACTTC
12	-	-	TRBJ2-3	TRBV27	CASRPSGDTQYF	TGTGCCAGCAGACCGTCCGGAGATACGCAGTATTTT
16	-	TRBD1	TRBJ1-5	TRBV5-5	CASSQKGQGSNQPQHF	TGTGCCAGCAGCCAGAAGGGACAGGGGAGCAATCAGCCCCAGCATTTT
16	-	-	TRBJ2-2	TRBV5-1	CASSWGVVSSTGELFF	TGCGCCAGCAGCTGGGGAGTAGTATCGAGCACCGGGGAGCTGTTTTTT
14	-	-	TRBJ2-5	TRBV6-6	CASSYSPAGETQYF	TGTGCCAGCAGTTACTCGCCGGCCGGAGAGACCCAGTACTTC
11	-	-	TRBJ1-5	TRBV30	CAWSVGQPQHF	TGTGCCTGGAGTGTTGGTCAGCCCCAGCATTTT
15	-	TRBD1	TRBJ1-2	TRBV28	CASRLRDRAVYGYTF	TGTGCCAGCAGACTCCGGGACAGGGCTGTCTATGGCTACACCTTC
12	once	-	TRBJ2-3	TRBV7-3	CASSSDGNTQYF	TGTGCCAGCAGCTCGGACGGGAATACGCAGTATTTT
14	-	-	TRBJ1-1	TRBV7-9	CASSLVGPNPLERF	TGTGCCAGCAGCTTAGTCGGGCCTAATCCCCTGGAGCGCTTT
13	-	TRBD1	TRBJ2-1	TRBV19	CASNPQGFDEQFF	TGTGCCAGTAATCCACAGGGGTTCGATGAGCAGTTCTTC
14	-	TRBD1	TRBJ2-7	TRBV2	CASRRTGENHEQYF	TGTGCCAGCAGAAGGACAGGGGAGAACCACGAGCAGTACTTC
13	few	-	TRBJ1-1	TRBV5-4	CASSRGENTEAFF	TGTGCCAGCAGCCGAGGGGAGAACACTGAAGCTTTCTTT
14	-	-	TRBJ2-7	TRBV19	CASSPIVGSYEQYF	TGTGCCAGTAGCCCCATAGTGGGTTCCTACGAGCAGTACTTC
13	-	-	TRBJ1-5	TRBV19	CASNHSSNQPQHF	TGTGCCAGTAATCATTCGAGCAATCAGCCCCAGCATTTT
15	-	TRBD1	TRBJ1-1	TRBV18	CASSPGTGGNTEAFF	TGTGCCAGCTCACCTGGGACAGGGGGCAACACTGAAGCTTTCTTT
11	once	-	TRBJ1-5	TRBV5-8	CASSLDQPQHF	TGTGCCAGCAGCTTGGATCAGCCCCAGCATTTT
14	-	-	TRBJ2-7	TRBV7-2	CASSLGLLAYEQYF	TGTGCCAGCAGCCTGGGACTCCTAGCCTACGAGCAGTACTTC
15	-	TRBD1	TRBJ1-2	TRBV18	CASSPEQRQGSSYTF	TGTGCCAGCTCACCAGAGCAACGACAGGGGTCGTCCTACACCTTC
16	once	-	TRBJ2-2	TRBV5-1	CASSLVSNQATGELFF	TGCGCCAGCAGCTTGGTGTCCAATCAGGCCACCGGGGAGCTGTTTTTT
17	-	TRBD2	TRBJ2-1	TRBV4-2	CASSQDFGLPRGDEQFF	TGTGCCAGCAGCCAAGATTTTGGCCTCCCTCGGGGGGATGAGCAGTTCTTC
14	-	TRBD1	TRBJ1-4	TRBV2	CATGRDRELEKLFF	TGTGCCACCGGGAGGGACAGGGAATTGGAAAAACTGTTTTTT
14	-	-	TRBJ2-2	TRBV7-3	CASSRTENTGELFF	TGTGCCAGCAGCCGGACAGAGAACACCGGGGAGCTGTTTTTT
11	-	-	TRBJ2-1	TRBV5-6	CASSLYNEQFF	TGTGCCAGCAGCTTATACAATGAGCAGTTCTTC
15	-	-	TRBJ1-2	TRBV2	CASSVERGLNYGYTF	TGTGCCAGCAGTGTGGAGCGGGGCCTGAACTATGGCTACACCTTC
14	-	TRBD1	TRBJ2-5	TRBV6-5	CASSYYRGRETQYF	TGTGCCAGCAGTTACTACAGGGGACGAGAGACCCAGTACTTC
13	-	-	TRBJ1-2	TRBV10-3	CAISELQVYGYTF	TGTGCCATCAGTGAGCTTCAGGTCTATGGCTACACCTTC
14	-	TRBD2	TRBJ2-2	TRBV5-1	CASSKGLVAGELFF	TGCGCCAGCAGCAAAGGACTAGTTGCCGGGGAGCTGTTTTTT
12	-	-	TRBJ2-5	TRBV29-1	CSVEVLRETQYF	TGCAGCGTTGAAGTTTTGCGCGAGACCCAGTACTTC
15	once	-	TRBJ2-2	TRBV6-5	CASSRDSANTGELFF	TGTGCCAGCAGCCGAGATTCCGCGAACACCGGGGAGCTGTTTTTT
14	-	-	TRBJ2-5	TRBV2	CASSEAGGGETQYF	TGTGCCAGCAGTGAAGCTGGGGGAGGAGAGACCCAGTACTTC
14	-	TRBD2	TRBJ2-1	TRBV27	CASSREGRYNEQFF	TGTGCCAGCTCTCGGGAGGGCCGCTACAATGAGCAGTTCTTC
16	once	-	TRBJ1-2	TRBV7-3	CASSHRHGPSPYGYTF	TGTGCCAGCAGCCATAGACATGGACCTTCCCCCTATGGCTACACCTTC
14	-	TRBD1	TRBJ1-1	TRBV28	CASSLYRGLGEAFF	TGTGCCAGCAGTTTATACAGGGGGCTGGGTGAAGCTTTCTTT
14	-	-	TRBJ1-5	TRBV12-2	CASRLAVDLRPQHF	TGTGCAAGTCGCTTAGCGGTAGATTTGCGGCCCCAGCATTTT
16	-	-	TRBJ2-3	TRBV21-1	CASSPSWVGTTDTQYF	TGTGCCAGCAGCCCCTCTTGGGTAGGGACCACAGATACGCAGTATTTT
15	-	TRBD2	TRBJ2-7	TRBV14	CASSQVAGGPYEQYF	TGTGCCAGCAGCCAGGTAGCGGGAGGGCCCTACGAGCAGTACTTC
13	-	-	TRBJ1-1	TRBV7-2	CASSFVPGRAAFF	TGTGCCAGCAGCTTTGTGCCAGGGCGAGCAGCTTTCTTT
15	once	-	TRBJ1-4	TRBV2	CASRGQGITNEKLFF	TGTGCCAGCAGGGGTCAGGGGATCACTAATGAAAAACTGTTTTTT
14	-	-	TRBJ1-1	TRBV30	CAWSQIGGRAEAFF	TGTGCCTGGAGTCAAATAGGGGGGAGGGCTGAAGCTTTCTTT
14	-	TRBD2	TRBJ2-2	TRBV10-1	CASSGGRGTGELFF	TGCGCCAGCAGTGGAGGGCGGGGGACCGGGGAGCTGTTTTTT
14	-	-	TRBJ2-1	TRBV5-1	CASSFSGDFSEQFF	TGCGCCAGCAGCTTTTCGGGAGACTTCAGTGAGCAGTTCTTC